This TCR beta chain emerged from a study of control samples from healthy donors and cancer patients. The length of the CDR3 is 15 residues. Germline lookup yields CDR1 KGHSH and CDR2 LQKENI. V gave up 1 base and J gave up 10 bases; unmatched junction bases: 9. Profiling relied on immunoSEQ multiplex PCR, and the TCRdb table lists in-frame clones only, not all of them. The repertoire consists of approximately 80,000 clones, with 70% to 90% occurring once and the leading ten covering roughly 5%. The sample was blood. The chain combines TRBV18 with TRBJ2-1; 8 bases line up with TRBD2. The origin of this receptor is a woman in her forties or fifties in good health. CDR3 sequence reads: CASSPLAGSGNEQFF. CDR3 bases: TGTGCCAGCTCACCACTAGCGGGGAGCGGAAACGAGCAGTTCTTC. The variable domain in full, completed from reference TRBV18 and TRBJ2-1, reads NAGVMQNPRHLVRRRGQEARLRCSPMKGHSHVYWYRQLPEEGLKFMVYLQKENIIDESGMPKERFSAEFPKEGPSILRIQQVVRGDSAAYFCASSPLAGSGNEQFFGPGTRLTVL.